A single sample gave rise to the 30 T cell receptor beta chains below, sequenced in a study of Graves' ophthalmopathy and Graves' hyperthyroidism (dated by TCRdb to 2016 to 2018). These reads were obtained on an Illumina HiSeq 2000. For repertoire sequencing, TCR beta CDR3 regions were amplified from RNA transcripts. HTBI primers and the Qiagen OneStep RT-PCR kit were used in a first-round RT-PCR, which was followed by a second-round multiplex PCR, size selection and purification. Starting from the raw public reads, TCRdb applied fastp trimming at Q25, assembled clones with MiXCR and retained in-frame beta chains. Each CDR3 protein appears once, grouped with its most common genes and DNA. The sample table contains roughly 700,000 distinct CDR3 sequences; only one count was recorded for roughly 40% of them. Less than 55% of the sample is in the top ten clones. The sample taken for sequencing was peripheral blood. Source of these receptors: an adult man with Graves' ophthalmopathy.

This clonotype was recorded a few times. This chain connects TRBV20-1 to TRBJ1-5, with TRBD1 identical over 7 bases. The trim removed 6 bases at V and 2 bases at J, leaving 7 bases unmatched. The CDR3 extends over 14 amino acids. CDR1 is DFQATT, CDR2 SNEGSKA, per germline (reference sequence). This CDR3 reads CSALEGGGNQPQHF. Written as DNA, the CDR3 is TGCAGTGCCCTTGAAGGGGGCGGCAATCAGCCCCAGCATTTT.

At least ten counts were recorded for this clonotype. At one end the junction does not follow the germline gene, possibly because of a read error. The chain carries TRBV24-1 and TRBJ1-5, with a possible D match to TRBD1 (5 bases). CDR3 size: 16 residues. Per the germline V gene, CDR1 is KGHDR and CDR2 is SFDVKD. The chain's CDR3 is CASSLSATGTHQPQHF. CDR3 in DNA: TGTGCCAGCAGTTTATCGGCCACCGGGACGCATCAGCCCCAGCATTTT.

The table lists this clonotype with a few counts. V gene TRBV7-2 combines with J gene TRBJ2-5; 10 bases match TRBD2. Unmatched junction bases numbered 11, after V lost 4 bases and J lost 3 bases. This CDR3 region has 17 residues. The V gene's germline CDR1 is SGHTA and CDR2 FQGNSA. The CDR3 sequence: CASSSSSGLALKETQYF. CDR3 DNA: TGTGCCAGCAGCTCCTCCTCGGGACTAGCGCTAAAAGAGACCCAGTACTTC.

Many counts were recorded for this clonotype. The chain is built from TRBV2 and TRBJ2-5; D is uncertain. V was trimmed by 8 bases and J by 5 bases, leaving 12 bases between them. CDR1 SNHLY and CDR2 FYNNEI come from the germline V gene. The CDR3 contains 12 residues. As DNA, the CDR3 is TGTGCCAGCCGAGATGCATTGGAGACCCAGTACTTC. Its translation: CASRDALETQYF.

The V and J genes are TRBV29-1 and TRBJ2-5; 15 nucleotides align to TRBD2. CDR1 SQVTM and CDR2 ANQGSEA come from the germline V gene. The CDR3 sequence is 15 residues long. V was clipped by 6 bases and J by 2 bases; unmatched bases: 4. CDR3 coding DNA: TGCAGCGTACGGACTAGCGGGGGGGGGCAAGAGACCCAGTACTTC. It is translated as CSVRTSGGGQETQYF. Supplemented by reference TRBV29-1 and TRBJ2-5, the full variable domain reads SAVISQKPSRDICQRGTSLTIQCQVDSQVTMMFWYRQQPGQSLTLIATANQGSEATYESGFVIDKFPISRPNLTFSTLTVSNMSPEDSSIYLCSVRTSGGGQETQYFGPGTRLLVL.

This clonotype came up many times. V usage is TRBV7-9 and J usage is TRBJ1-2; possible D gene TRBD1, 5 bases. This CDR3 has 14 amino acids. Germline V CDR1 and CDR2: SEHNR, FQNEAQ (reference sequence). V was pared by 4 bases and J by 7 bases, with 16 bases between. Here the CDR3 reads CASSSPGDRGGYTF. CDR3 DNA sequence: TGTGCCAGCAGCTCTCCGGGGGATAGAGGTGGCTACACCTTC. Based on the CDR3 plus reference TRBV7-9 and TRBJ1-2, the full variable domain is DTGVSQNPRHKITKRGQNVTFRCDPISEHNRLYWYRQTLGQGPEFLTYFQNEAQLEKSRLLSDRFSAERPKGSFSTLEIQRTEQGDSAMYLCASSSPGDRGGYTFGSGTRLTVV.

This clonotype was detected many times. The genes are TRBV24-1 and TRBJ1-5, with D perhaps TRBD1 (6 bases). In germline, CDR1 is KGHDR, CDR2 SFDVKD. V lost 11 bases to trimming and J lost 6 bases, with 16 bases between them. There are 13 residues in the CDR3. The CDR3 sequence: CASSLIRGQPQHF. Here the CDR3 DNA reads TGTGCCAGCAGCCTGATCAGGGGTCAGCCCCAGCATTTT.

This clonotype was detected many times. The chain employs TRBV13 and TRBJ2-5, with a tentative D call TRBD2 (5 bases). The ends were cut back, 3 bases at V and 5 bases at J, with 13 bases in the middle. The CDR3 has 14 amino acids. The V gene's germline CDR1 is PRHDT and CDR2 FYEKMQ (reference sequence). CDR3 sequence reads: CASSFRPGGETQYF. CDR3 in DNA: TGTGCCAGCAGCTTCCGGCCAGGCGGGGAGACCCAGTACTTC.

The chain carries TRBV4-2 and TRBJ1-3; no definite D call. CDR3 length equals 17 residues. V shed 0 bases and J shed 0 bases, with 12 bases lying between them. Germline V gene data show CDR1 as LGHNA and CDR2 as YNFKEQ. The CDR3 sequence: CASSQDNRGISGNTIYF. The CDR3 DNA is TGTGCCAGCAGCCAAGATAACCGTGGGATCTCTGGAAACACCATATATTTT.

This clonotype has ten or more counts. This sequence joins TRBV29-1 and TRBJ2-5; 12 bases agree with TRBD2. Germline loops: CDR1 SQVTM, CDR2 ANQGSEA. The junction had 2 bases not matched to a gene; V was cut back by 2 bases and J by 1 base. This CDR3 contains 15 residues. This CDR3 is CSVERTSGIQETQYF. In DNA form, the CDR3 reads TGCAGCGTTGAAAGGACTAGCGGGATCCAAGAGACCCAGTACTTC.

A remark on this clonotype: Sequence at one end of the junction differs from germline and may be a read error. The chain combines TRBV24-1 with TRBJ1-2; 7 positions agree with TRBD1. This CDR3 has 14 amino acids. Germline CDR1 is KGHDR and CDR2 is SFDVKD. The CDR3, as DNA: TGTGCCAGCAGTGTAGAGACAGGGCAAAATGGCTACACCTTC. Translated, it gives CASSVETGQNGYTF.

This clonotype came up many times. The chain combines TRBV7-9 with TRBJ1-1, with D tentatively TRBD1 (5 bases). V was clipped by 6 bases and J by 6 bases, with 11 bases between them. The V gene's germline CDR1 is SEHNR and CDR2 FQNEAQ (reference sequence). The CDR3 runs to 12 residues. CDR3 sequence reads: CASRRPGPEAFF. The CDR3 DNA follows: TGTGCCAGCAGGCGACCGGGACCTGAAGCTTTCTTT.

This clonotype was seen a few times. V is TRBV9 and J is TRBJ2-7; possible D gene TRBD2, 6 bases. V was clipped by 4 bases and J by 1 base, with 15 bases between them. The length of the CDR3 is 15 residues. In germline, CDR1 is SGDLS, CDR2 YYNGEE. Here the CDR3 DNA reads TGTGCCAGCAGCCTCACGGGGGACGGTTCCTACGAGCAGTACTTC. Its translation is CASSLTGDGSYEQYF. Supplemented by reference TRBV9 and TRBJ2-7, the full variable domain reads DSGVTQTPKHLITATGQRVTLRCSPRSGDLSVYWYQQSLDQGLQFLIQYYNGEERAKGNILERFSAQQFPDLHSELNLSSLELGDSALYFCASSLTGDGSYEQYFGPGTRLTVT.

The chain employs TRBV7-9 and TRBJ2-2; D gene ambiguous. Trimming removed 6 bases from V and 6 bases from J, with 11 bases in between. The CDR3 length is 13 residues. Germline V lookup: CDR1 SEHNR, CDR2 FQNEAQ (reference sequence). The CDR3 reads CASSYSRSGELFF. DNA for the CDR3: TGTGCCAGCAGTTACTCGAGGTCCGGGGAGCTGTTTTTT.

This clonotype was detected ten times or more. CDR3 residues: CASSVWDRGSNQPQHF. CDR3 bases: TGTGCCAGCAGTGTATGGGACAGAGGAAGCAATCAGCCCCAGCATTTT. The rearrangement links TRBV2 to TRBJ1-5; 7 positions match TRBD1. CDR1 and CDR2 from the germline V gene are SNHLY and FYNNEI. This CDR3 is 16 amino acids long. The J segment lost 1 base and the V segment lost 4 bases, leaving 7 bases of the junction unmatched. Combining the CDR3 with reference TRBV2 and TRBJ1-5 gives the whole variable domain EPEVTQTPSHQVTQMGQEVILRCVPISNHLYFYWYRQILGQKVEFLVSFYNNEISEKSEIFDDQFSVERPDGSNFTLKIRSTKLEDSAMYFCASSVWDRGSNQPQHFGDGTRLSIL.

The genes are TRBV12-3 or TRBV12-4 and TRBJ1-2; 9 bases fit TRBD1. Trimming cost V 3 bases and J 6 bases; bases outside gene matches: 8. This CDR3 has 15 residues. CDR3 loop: CASSFGYRGLDGYTF. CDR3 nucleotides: TGTGCCAGCAGTTTCGGGTACAGGGGGCTAGATGGCTACACCTTC.

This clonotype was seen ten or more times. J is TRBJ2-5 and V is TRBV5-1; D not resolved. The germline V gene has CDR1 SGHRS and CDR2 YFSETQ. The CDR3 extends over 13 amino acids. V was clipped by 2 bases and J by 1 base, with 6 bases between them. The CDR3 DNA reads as TGCGCCAGCAGCTTACAGAGCCAAGAGACCCAGTACTTC. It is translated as CASSLQSQETQYF.

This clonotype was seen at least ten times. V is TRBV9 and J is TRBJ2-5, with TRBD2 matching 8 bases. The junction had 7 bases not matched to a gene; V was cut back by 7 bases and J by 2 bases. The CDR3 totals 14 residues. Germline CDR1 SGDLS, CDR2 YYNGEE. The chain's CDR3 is CASQGGGPQETQYF. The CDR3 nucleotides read TGTGCCAGCCAGGGCGGGGGGCCGCAAGAGACCCAGTACTTC.

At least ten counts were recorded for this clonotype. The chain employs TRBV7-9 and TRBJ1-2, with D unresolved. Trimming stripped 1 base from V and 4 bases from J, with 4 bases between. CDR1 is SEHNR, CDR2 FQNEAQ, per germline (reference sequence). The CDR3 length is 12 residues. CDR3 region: CASSLGSYGYTF. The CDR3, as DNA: TGTGCCAGCAGCTTAGGTTCCTATGGCTACACCTTC.

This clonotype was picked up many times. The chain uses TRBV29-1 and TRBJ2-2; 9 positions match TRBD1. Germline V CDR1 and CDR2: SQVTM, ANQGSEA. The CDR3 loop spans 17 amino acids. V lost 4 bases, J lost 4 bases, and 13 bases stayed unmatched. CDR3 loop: CSVVRWGQGGGTGELFF. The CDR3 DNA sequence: TGCAGCGTTGTACGGTGGGGACAGGGTGGCGGCACCGGGGAGCTGTTTTTT.

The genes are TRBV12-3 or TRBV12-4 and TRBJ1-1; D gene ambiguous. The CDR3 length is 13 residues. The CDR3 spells CASGLEAGSEAFF. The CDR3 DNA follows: TGTGCTAGTGGTTTGGAAGCAGGTTCTGAAGCTTTCTTT.

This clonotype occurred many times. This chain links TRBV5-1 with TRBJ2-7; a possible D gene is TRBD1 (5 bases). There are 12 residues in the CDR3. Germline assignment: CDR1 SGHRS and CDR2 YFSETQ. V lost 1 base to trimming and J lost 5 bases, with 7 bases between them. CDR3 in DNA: TGCGCCAGCAGCTTGAAAGGGGACGAGCAGTACTTC. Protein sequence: CASSLKGDEQYF.

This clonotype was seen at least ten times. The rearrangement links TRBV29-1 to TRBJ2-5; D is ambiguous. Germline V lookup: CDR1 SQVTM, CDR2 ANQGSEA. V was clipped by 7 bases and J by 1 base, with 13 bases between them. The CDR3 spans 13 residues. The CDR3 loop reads CSAAHVTQETQYF. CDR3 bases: TGCAGCGCCGCACATGTGACCCAAGAGACCCAGTACTTC.

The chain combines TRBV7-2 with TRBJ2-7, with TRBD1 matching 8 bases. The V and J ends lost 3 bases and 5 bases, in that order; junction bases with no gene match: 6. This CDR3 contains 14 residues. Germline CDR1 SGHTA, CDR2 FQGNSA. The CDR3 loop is CASSFRRTGNEQYF. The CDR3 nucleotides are TGTGCCAGCAGCTTCAGGAGGACAGGGAACGAGCAGTACTTC.

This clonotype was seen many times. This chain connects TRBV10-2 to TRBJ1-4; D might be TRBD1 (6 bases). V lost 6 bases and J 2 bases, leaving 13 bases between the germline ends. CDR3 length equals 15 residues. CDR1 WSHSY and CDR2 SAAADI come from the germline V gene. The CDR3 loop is CASSGSGATNEKLFF. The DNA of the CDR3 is TGCGCCAGCAGCGGGTCGGGGGCGACTAATGAAAAACTGTTTTTT.

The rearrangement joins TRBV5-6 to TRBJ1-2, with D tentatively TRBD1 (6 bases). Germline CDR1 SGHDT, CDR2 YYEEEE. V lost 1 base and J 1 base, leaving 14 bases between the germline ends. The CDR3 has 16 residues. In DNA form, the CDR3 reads TGTGCCAGCAGCTTGCGCGGCAGGGACAATAACTATGGCTACACCTTC. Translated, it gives CASSLRGRDNNYGYTF.

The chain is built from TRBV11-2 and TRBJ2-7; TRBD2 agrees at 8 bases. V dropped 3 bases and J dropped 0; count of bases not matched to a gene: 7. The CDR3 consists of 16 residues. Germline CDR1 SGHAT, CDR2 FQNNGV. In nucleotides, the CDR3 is TGTGCCAGCAGCTTCCTAGCGGGCTATCTCTCCTACGAGCAGTACTTC. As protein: CASSFLAGYLSYEQYF.

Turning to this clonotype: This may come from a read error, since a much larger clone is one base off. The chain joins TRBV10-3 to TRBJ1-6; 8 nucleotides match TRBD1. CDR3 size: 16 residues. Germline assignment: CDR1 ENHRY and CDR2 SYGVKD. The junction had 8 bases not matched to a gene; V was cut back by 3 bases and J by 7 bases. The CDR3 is CAISDLRQGRNSPLHF. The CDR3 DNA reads TGTGCCATCAGTGATCTTCGACAGGGGCGGAATTCACCCCTCCACTTT.

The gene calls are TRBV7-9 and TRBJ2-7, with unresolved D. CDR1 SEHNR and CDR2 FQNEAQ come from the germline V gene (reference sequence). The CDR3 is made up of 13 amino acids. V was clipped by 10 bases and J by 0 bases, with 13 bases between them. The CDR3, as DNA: TGTGCCACCGCCCGGACGGGCTCCTACGAGCAGTACTTC. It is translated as CATARTGSYEQYF. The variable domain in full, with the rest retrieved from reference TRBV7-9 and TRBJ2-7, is DTGVSQNPRHKITKRGQNVTFRCDPISEHNRLYWYRQTLGQGPEFLTYFQNEAQLEKSRLLSDRFSAERPKGSFSTLEIQRTEQGDSAMYLCATARTGSYEQYFGPGTRLTVT.

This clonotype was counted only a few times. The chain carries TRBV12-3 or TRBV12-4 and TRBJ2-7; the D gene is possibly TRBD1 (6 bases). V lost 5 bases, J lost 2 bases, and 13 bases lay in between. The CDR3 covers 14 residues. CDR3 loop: CASSRRGQAYEQYF. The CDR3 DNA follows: TGTGCCAGCAGTCGAAGGGGACAAGCCTACGAGCAGTACTTC.